These 7 T cell receptor beta chains were all obtained from the same sample, sequenced in a study of blood T cell repertoires in COVID-19. Sequencing used immunoSEQ multiplex PCR; TCRdb keeps in-frame clones, though not all of them. The sample has some 93,000 clones, 86% seen once. Sequenced: peripheral blood. The receptor set was obtained from a woman aged 80 or older with acute or convalescent COVID-19.

This chain connects TRBV2 to TRBJ2-6; 9 bases align to TRBD1. Germline V gives CDR1 SNHLY, CDR2 FYNNEI. The V segment lost 9 bases and the J segment 1 base; nucleotides outside the gene matches: 1. This CDR3 contains 14 residues. DNA for the CDR3: TGTGCCAGTGACAGGGGGTCTGGGGCCAACGTCCTGACTTTC. It yields the protein CASDRGSGANVLTF.

This clone has more than one count but fewer than ten. The chain employs TRBV11-1 and TRBJ2-1; TRBD1 aligns across 7 bases. The CDR3 totals 14 residues. Unmatched junction bases numbered 4, after V lost 5 bases and J lost 3 bases. Per germline, CDR1 SGHAT and CDR2 FQDESV (reference sequence). The CDR3 coding sequence is TGTGCCAGCAGCCTAACAGGGGTCTACAATGAGCAGTTCTTC. Translation gives CASSLTGVYNEQFF.

The chain combines TRBV27 with TRBJ2-1; TRBD1 matches 10 bases. Trimming cost V 4 bases and J 8 bases; bases outside gene matches: 8. Germline V gene lookup returns CDR1 MNHEY and CDR2 SMNVEV (reference sequence). The CDR3 has 15 residues. CDR3 in DNA: TGTGCCAGCAGTTCGACAGGGGGCAGGATCCATGAGCAGTTCTTC. It specifies CASSSTGGRIHEQFF.

This chain uses TRBV19 with TRBJ1-3, with 7 nucleotides matching TRBD1. This CDR3 spans 15 amino acids. Germline CDR1 reads LNHDA; CDR2 reads SQIVND (reference sequence). V shed 6 bases, J shed 2 bases, and the junction held 7 bases outside the gene matches. The CDR3 loop is CASSPSGGAGNTIYF. The DNA for the CDR3 is TGTGCCAGTAGCCCTTCAGGGGGTGCTGGAAACACCATATATTTT.

This clone was seen a single time. The chain links TRBV19 to TRBJ1-2; maybe TRBD1 (5 bases). Looked up from germline, CDR1 is LNHDA and CDR2 is SQIVND (reference sequence). The CDR3 extends over 13 amino acids. V lost 1 base and J lost 8, with 11 bases in between. CDR3: CASSIGVTEGYTF. The DNA of the CDR3 is TGTGCCAGTAGTATAGGGGTGACAGAAGGCTACACCTTC.

CDR3 sequence reads: CASSPWAREQYF. In DNA form, the CDR3 reads TGTGCCAGCAGCCCGTGGGCCCGTGAGCAGTACTTC. The V call is TRBV7-8, the J call TRBJ2-7; D gene uncertain. Germline V gene sequence: CDR1 SGHVS, CDR2 FQNEAQ. This CDR3 comprises 12 residues. Trimming shortened V by 5 bases and J by 7 bases, and 12 bases separated the two germline ends.

The gene calls are TRBV5-1 and TRBJ2-1; a possible D gene is TRBD2 (6 bases). The CDR3 has 14 residues. With 4 bases removed from V and 13 bases from J, the gap between germline ends came to 21 bases. CDR1 SGHRS and CDR2 YFSETQ come from the germline V gene. CDR3 sequence reads: CASSSGNRLDSQFF. Here the CDR3 DNA reads TGCGCCAGCAGCAGTGGGAACCGACTAGACTCTCAGTTCTTC.